This passage covers 3 T cell receptor beta chains from one sample sequenced in a study of lymphopenia after photon versus proton radiotherapy. Only in-frame clones appear in the TCRdb table, and some are missing; sequencing was by immunoSEQ multiplex PCR. The repertoire holds around 150,000 clones, with 80% to 90% as singletons. The material was peripheral blood, obtained from a patient treated with photon-based radiotherapy. The receptors stem from a man in his forties or fifties with gastric cancer.

The chain combines TRBV7-2 with TRBJ1-1, with D perhaps TRBD1 (6 bases). The CDR3 consists of 18 residues. The V and J ends lost 4 bases and 1 base respectively, with 22 bases between them. Germline assignment: CDR1 SGHTA and CDR2 FQGNSA. The CDR3 protein is CASSSAPYRGRGNTEAFF. As DNA, the CDR3 is TGTGCCAGCAGCTCAGCCCCCTATAGAGGCAGGGGGAACACTGAAGCTTTCTTT.

This chain connects TRBV7-8 to TRBJ2-7; TRBD2 aligns across 10 bases. Germline V CDR1 and CDR2: SGHVS, FQNEAQ. The V and J ends lost 1 base and 1 base, in that order; junction bases with no gene match: 7. The CDR3 loop spans 17 amino acids. The CDR3 DNA sequence: TGTGCCAGCAGCTTAGGGGAGGTAGCGGGAGGTTCCTACGAGCAGTACTTC. Translating it yields CASSLGEVAGGSYEQYF.

The chain has TRBV5-4 and TRBJ2-5; possible D gene TRBD1, 5 bases. From germline, CDR1 is SGHNT and CDR2 YYREEE (reference sequence). The CDR3 length is 14 residues. V dropped 0 bases and J dropped 2 bases, with 8 bases sitting between them. The CDR3 region is CASSLAQVQETQYF. CDR3 bases: TGTGCCAGCAGCTTGGCACAGGTTCAAGAGACCCAGTACTTC. Looking up the rest from reference TRBV5-4 and TRBJ2-5 gives the full variable domain: ETGVTQSPTHLIKTRGQQVTLRCSSQSGHNTVSWYQQALGQGPQFIFQYYREEENGRGNFPPRFSGLQFPNYSSELNVNALELDDSALYLCASSLAQVQETQYFGPGTRLLVL.